This T cell receptor (beta chain) was recorded in a study of T-cell memory formation after mild COVID-19. Study at large: TCR clusters were mostly donor specific. Study findings and constraints: SARS-CoV-2 specificity was not confirmed for second-wave clones peaking on day 37. Later expanders leaned toward CD4+, whereas clones contracting from day 15 to 85 were balanced CD4/CD8.

Regarding this clonotype: Its antigen remains unknown.

The ends were cut back, 0 bases at V and 0 bases at J, with 6 bases in the middle. Germline values: CDR1 MNHEY, CDR2 SVGAGI. CDR3 size: 16 residues. Libraries for TCRalpha and TCRbeta carried sample barcodes and unique molecular identifiers via 5'RACE. TCRdb reanalysed the 5' RACE reads using MiXCR and keeps one entry per CDR3 protein. The sample includes fewer than 50,000 distinct CDR3 sequences, 7.3% of them seen just once. The sequencing sample was made of PBMCs or a T cell subset sorted from them (not recorded which). The source is a man aged 18-30 years who had mild COVID-19 (a few samples of this study predate the infection). Cell type and time point are not known. The chain employs TRBV6-5 and TRBJ1-6, with D unclear. In nucleotides, the CDR3 is TGTGCCAGCAGTTACTCAAGGGACTCCTATAATTCACCCCTCCACTTT. Amino acids: CASSYSRDSYNSPLHF.